Presented here are 30 T cell receptor beta chains from one specimen sequenced in a study of blood T cells in healthy people across ages. Alongside a J-beta primer mix, a sample-barcoded 5' primer served in a second PCR lasting about 7 to 11 cycles. In TCRdb, the 5' RACE reads were re-called with MiXCR into one record per CDR3 protein. The top ten hold 15% to 20% of the sample, which has 650,000 to 1,000,000 distinct CDR3 sequences, about half seen once. Specimen: blood. The receptor set was obtained from a man older than 75 in good health.

This clonotype came up many times. The chain employs TRBV12-3 or TRBV12-4 and TRBJ2-7, with 12 bases matching TRBD2. The J segment lost 3 bases and the V segment lost 6 bases, leaving 6 bases of the junction unmatched. The CDR3 spans 15 residues. CDR3 in DNA: TGTGCCAGCAGCCCCGGACTAGCGGGAATCTACGAGCAGTACTTC. Protein: CASSPGLAGIYEQYF.

This clonotype was counted only a few times. The V call is TRBV3-1, the J call TRBJ1-5; a weak D match, TRBD1 (5 bases). The CDR3 is 14 amino acids. In germline, CDR1 is LGHDT, CDR2 YNNKEL (reference sequence). The V and J ends lost 8 bases and 0 bases respectively, with 11 bases between them. The CDR3 is CASPRGVSNQPQHF. The DNA for the CDR3 is TGTGCCAGCCCAAGGGGCGTTAGCAATCAGCCCCAGCATTTT.

This chain uses TRBV6-1 with TRBJ2-3; D remains ambiguous. Germline assignment: CDR1 MNHNS and CDR2 SASEGT. V lost 7 bases and J lost 3, with 14 bases in between. This CDR3 is built from 14 residues. CDR3 coding DNA: TGTGCCAGCACTGACCGGTCGGTGACAGATACGCAGTATTTT. Protein sequence: CASTDRSVTDTQYF.

J is TRBJ2-1 and V is TRBV5-1; perhaps TRBD1 as D (7 bases). V lost 4 bases to trimming and J lost 5 bases, with 16 bases between them. Germline CDR1 and CDR2: SGHRS and YFSETQ. The CDR3 has 15 residues. As DNA, the CDR3 is TGCGCCAGCAGCCAAGGACAGGAGGGGAACAATGAGCAGTTCTTC. It translates to CASSQGQEGNNEQFF.

The rearrangement joins TRBV9 to TRBJ1-5, with 7 bases fitting TRBD1. This CDR3 comprises 15 residues. Germline V lookup: CDR1 SGDLS, CDR2 YYNGEE. The ends lost 0 bases at V and 5 bases at J; junction bases unmatched: 5. This CDR3 is CASSVEGAHDQPQHF. The CDR3 DNA sequence: TGTGCCAGCAGCGTAGAGGGGGCGCACGATCAGCCCCAGCATTTT.

V is TRBV12-3 or TRBV12-4 and J is TRBJ2-7, with 7 bases fitting TRBD1. The CDR3 loop spans 16 amino acids. V lost 1 base, J lost 2 bases, and 8 bases stayed unmatched. CDR3 residues: CASSLDLGTATYEQYF. As DNA, the CDR3 is TGTGCCAGCAGTTTAGATCTTGGGACAGCAACCTACGAGCAGTACTTC.

The V call is TRBV5-1, the J call TRBJ2-5; 11 nucleotides match TRBD2. Germline trimming cut 3 bases from V and 3 bases from J; bases unmatched to any gene: 7. The CDR3 runs 16 residues. Per the germline V gene, CDR1 is SGHRS and CDR2 is YFSETQ. DNA of the CDR3: TGCGCCAGCAGCTCGAACCCGGGACTAGCGGAAGAGACCCAGTACTTC. This sequence encodes CASSSNPGLAEETQYF.

The chain has TRBV28 and TRBJ2-1; TRBD2 is a possible D gene (6 bases). The CDR3 length is 13 residues. CDR1 is MDHEN, CDR2 SYDVKM, per germline. The V gene lost 5 bases and the J gene lost 9 bases, with 14 bases spanning the gap. The CDR3 sequence: CASSVTSKGEQFF. The CDR3 nucleotides read TGTGCCAGCAGTGTAACTAGCAAGGGTGAGCAGTTCTTC.

This chain uses TRBV18 with TRBJ2-2; D is uncertain. Germline loops: CDR1 KGHSH, CDR2 LQKENI. The CDR3 has 16 residues. V dropped 5 bases and J dropped 6 bases, with 19 bases sitting between them. CDR3 coding DNA: TGTGCCAGCTCAAAAGCGAGTGGCCCGAAGGCCGGGGAGCTGTTTTTT. Its translation: CASSKASGPKAGELFF.

There are many counts of this clonotype. V gene TRBV29-1 combines with J gene TRBJ1-1; D call uncertain. This CDR3 comprises 10 residues. CDR1 and CDR2 (germline): SQVTM, ANQGSEA. Trimming took off 8 bases at V and 7 bases at J, with 11 bases between the two ends. The CDR3 loop is CSPWESEAFF. Written as DNA, the CDR3 is TGCAGCCCCTGGGAGAGTGAAGCTTTCTTT. Full variable domain (remainder filled in from reference TRBV29-1 and TRBJ1-1): SAVISQKPSRDICQRGTSLTIQCQVDSQVTMMFWYRQQPGQSLTLIATANQGSEATYESGFVIDKFPISRPNLTFSTLTVSNMSPEDSSIYLCSPWESEAFFGQGTRLTVV.

This clonotype was observed a few times. The V gene is TRBV20-1, the J gene TRBJ2-7, with 14 bases lining up with TRBD2. The trim removed 5 bases at V and 4 bases at J, leaving 4 bases unmatched. Germline V gene sequence: CDR1 DFQATT, CDR2 SNEGSKA (reference sequence). This CDR3 region has 14 residues. CDR3 residues: CSAVGTSGSYEQYF. The DNA of the CDR3 is TGCAGTGCTGTTGGGACTAGCGGGAGTTACGAGCAGTACTTC.

The chain couples TRBV6-2 or TRBV6-3 to TRBJ2-5; a possible D gene is TRBD2 (6 bases). This CDR3 has 13 amino acids. V lost 8 bases to trimming and J lost 8 bases, with 18 bases between them. CDR1 is MNHEY and CDR2 is SVGEGT in the germline V gene. CDR3 amino acids: CASRSGPRGTQYF. The CDR3 DNA reads TGTGCCAGCCGAAGCGGGCCCCGGGGTACCCAGTACTTC.

In nucleotides, the CDR3 is TGTGCCAGCAGCCGAGACCGGGATACCCTAGAGGCTTTCTTT. Translated, it gives CASSRDRDTLEAFF. This rearrangement joins TRBV7-2 to TRBJ1-1, with D hard to call. The CDR3 has 14 amino acids. V dropped 5 bases and J dropped 11 bases, with 21 bases sitting between them. CDR1 is SGHTA and CDR2 is FQGNSA in the germline V gene.

The table lists this clonotype with a few counts. The gene calls are TRBV4-3 and TRBJ2-3; D might be TRBD2 (6 bases). V was trimmed by 0 bases and J by 3 bases, leaving 13 bases between them. Germline assignment: CDR1 LGHNA and CDR2 YSLEER. The CDR3 length is 16 residues. This CDR3 reads CASSQEGGIGTDTQYF. Written as DNA, the CDR3 is TGCGCCAGCAGCCAAGAAGGAGGGATCGGGACAGATACGCAGTATTTT.

The chain couples TRBV6-2 or TRBV6-3 to TRBJ2-7; TRBD2 might be the D (5 bases). Trimming took off 5 bases at V and 7 bases at J, with 18 bases between the two ends. Germline V gene lookup returns CDR1 MNHEY and CDR2 SVGEGT. CDR3 size: 14 residues. Here the CDR3 reads CASSPSPWYNEQYF. The CDR3 DNA reads TGTGCCAGCAGTCCTAGCCCGTGGTACAATGAGCAGTACTTC.

V gene TRBV4-2 combines with J gene TRBJ2-6; D is unclear. The CDR3 consists of 18 residues. Germline-derived CDR1 and CDR2 are LGHNA and YNFKEQ. The V end was cut by 0 bases, the J end by 0 bases, with 12 bases between. The CDR3 DNA sequence: TGTGCCAGCAGCCAAGAGGTCGGGTCTATCTCTGGGGCCAACGTCCTGACTTTC. Translated, it gives CASSQEVGSISGANVLTF.

There are a few counts of this clonotype. The J gene is TRBJ1-6, the V gene TRBV28; the D is unclear. The CDR3 runs 11 residues. The germline V gene encodes CDR1 MDHEN and CDR2 SYDVKM. V lost 5 bases to trimming and J lost 7 bases, with 3 bases between them. The CDR3 loop reads CASSVNSPLHF. CDR3 coding DNA: TGTGCCAGCAGTGTGAATTCACCCCTCCACTTT.

This clonotype came up once. One end of the junction is discordant with germline, which a read error may explain. This chain connects TRBV5-1 to TRBJ1-3; D remains unclear. CDR1 and CDR2 from the germline V gene are SGHRS and YFSETQ. The CDR3 consists of 16 residues. CDR3: CASSPSLLDVGNIIYF. The CDR3 DNA follows: TGCGCCAGCAGCCCGTCCCTTCTGGACGTAGGAAACATCATATATTTT.

This chain joins TRBV6-2 or TRBV6-3 and TRBJ2-1, with 15 bases identical to TRBD2. Germline V gene data show CDR1 as MNHEY and CDR2 as SVGEGT. The J segment lost 10 bases and the V segment lost 9 bases, leaving 22 bases of the junction unmatched. The CDR3 spans 19 residues. The CDR3 DNA sequence: TGTGCCAGTCTCCCCCCCTTGGGATCCGGGACTAGCGGGAGGAGAGAGCAGTTCTTC. Translating gives CASLPPLGSGTSGRREQFF.

The count of this clonotype is one. J is TRBJ2-5 and V is TRBV12-3 or TRBV12-4; 8 nucleotides agree with TRBD1. The end of the DNA is better explained by TRBJ2-7, so the J call may be wrong. This CDR3 is 15 amino acids long. CDR3 DNA: TGTGCCAGCAGTCCGAGGACAGGGCGGGTCTACGAGCAGTACTTC. As protein: CASSPRTGRVYEQYF.

On this clonotype: This may be a read error, as it is one base from a much larger clone. V gene TRBV10-2 combines with J gene TRBJ2-1; TRBD2 agrees at 7 bases. Trimming at V came to 10 bases and at J to 2 bases, leaving 8 bases not matched to a gene. Germline values: CDR1 WSHSY, CDR2 SAAADI. The CDR3 consists of 14 residues. CDR3: CANSRDYAYNEQFF. The CDR3, as DNA: TGCGCCAACAGCCGGGACTATGCCTACAATGAGCAGTTCTTC.

The V and J genes are TRBV4-3 and TRBJ2-7; 10 bases fit TRBD2. J gave up 5 bases and V 0 bases, and 7 bases lay outside the gene matches. This CDR3 contains 16 residues. Germline V gives CDR1 LGHNA, CDR2 YSLEER. CDR3 protein: CASSQERASGSNEQYF. The CDR3 DNA sequence: TGCGCCAGCAGCCAAGAAAGGGCTAGCGGGAGCAACGAGCAGTACTTC.

With regard to this clonotype: The junction does not match germline at one end; this may be a read error. The rearrangement links TRBV15 to TRBJ2-3; 8 bases are a match to TRBD2. This CDR3 is 16 amino acids long. CDR1 and CDR2 (germline): LNHNV, YYDKDF (reference sequence). The CDR3 is CATSGDRSGVGDTQYF. The CDR3 coding sequence is TGTGCCACCAGCGGAGATCGTAGCGGGGTGGGGGATACGCAGTATTTT.

This clonotype was counted only a few times. The rearrangement links TRBV7-9 to TRBJ1-4, with D possibly matching TRBD1 (6 bases). The ends were cut back, 5 bases at V and 11 bases at J, with 15 bases in the middle. This CDR3 has 13 amino acids. Germline lookup yields CDR1 SEHNR and CDR2 FQNEAQ (reference sequence). The DNA for the CDR3 is TGTGCCAGCAGCCCAGGGACAACGGGCAAACTGTTTTTT. Encoded protein: CASSPGTTGKLFF.

The rearrangement links TRBV5-4 to TRBJ2-7; 11 positions agree with TRBD2. The CDR3 runs 15 residues. CDR1 and CDR2 (germline): SGHNT, YYREEE (reference sequence). The trim removed 3 bases at V and 5 bases at J, leaving 7 bases unmatched. The CDR3 DNA reads as TGTGCCAGCAGCTGGGGTAGCGGGAGGGAGAACGAGCAGTACTTC. Protein: CASSWGSGRENEQYF.

J is TRBJ1-3 and V is TRBV10-2; tentatively, D is TRBD1 (5 bases). Per the germline V gene, CDR1 is WSHSY and CDR2 is SAAADI. This CDR3 region has 15 residues. V was shortened by 3 bases and J by 1 base, with 10 bases between the two germline ends. CDR3 in DNA: TGCGCCAGCAGTGATGGGGGGAGTTCTGGAAACACCATATATTTT. It is translated as CASSDGGSSGNTIYF.

This clonotype came up a few times. This chain links TRBV27 with TRBJ2-3; 11 nucleotides line up with TRBD2. From germline, CDR1 is MNHEY and CDR2 SMNVEV (reference sequence). The CDR3 is 17 amino acids. J gave up 1 base and V 5 bases, and 8 bases lay outside the gene matches. CDR3 in amino acids: CASSRLLTSGGTDTQYF. CDR3 sequence (DNA): TGTGCCAGCAGTCGCCTCCTGACTAGCGGGGGCACAGATACGCAGTATTTT.

This clonotype has more than one count but fewer than ten. The CDR3 sequence: CASSLELAGFNEQFF. In DNA, the CDR3 is TGCGCCAGCAGCCTAGAACTAGCGGGATTTAATGAGCAGTTCTTC. The chain couples TRBV4-3 to TRBJ2-1, with 10 positions matching TRBD2. V shed 4 bases, J shed 7 bases, and the junction held 7 bases outside the gene matches. This CDR3 comprises 15 residues. CDR1 is LGHNA, CDR2 YSLEER, per germline.

This chain uses TRBV13 with TRBJ2-5, with 7 positions matching TRBD1. The V gene end was trimmed by 5 bases and the J gene end by 2 bases; junction bases not matched to a gene: 2. The CDR3 runs 13 residues. CDR1 is PRHDT, CDR2 FYEKMQ, per germline (reference sequence). The CDR3 here is CASSMDRQETQYF. CDR3 sequence (DNA): TGTGCCAGCAGCATGGACAGGCAAGAGACCCAGTACTTC.

J is TRBJ2-5 and V is TRBV29-1, with 15 bases fitting TRBD2. CDR1 is SQVTM and CDR2 is ANQGSEA in the germline V gene. The junction had 17 bases not matched to a gene; V was cut back by 7 bases and J by 11 bases. CDR3 length: 16 residues. The CDR3 here is CSGGTSGLAGGNEQYF. Written as DNA, the CDR3 is TGCAGCGGAGGAACCTCGGGACTAGCGGGAGGCAATGAGCAGTACTTC.